This T cell receptor beta chain appears in the sequencing data of a study of CD8 T cells in ankylosing spondylitis. Broader study findings: A motif of eight highly homologous TCR beta variants was seen as apparently characteristic of ankylosing spondylitis blood.

Quantitative 5'-RACE with molecular barcodes was used to make the TCR beta libraries. In TCRdb, the 5' RACE reads were re-called with MiXCR into one record per CDR3 protein. Of hundreds of thousands of distinct CDR3 sequences detected, 17% appear once; the ten largest clones hold over 0.9%. Notes on this clonotype: Its specificity is not known.

In germline, CDR1 is MNHEY, CDR2 SVGEGT. CDR3 length equals 16 residues. V dropped 5 bases and J dropped 0 bases, with 14 bases sitting between them. Sequencing was done on a sample of blood, either unsorted or a sorted T cell fraction (not recorded which). V gene TRBV6-2 or TRBV6-3 combines with J gene TRBJ1-5; D unresolved. The receptor's source is a male donor with ankylosing spondylitis. The CDR3 protein is CASSREMAYSNQPQHF. The CDR3, as DNA: TGTGCCAGCAGTCGGGAGATGGCTTATAGCAATCAGCCCCAGCATTTT.